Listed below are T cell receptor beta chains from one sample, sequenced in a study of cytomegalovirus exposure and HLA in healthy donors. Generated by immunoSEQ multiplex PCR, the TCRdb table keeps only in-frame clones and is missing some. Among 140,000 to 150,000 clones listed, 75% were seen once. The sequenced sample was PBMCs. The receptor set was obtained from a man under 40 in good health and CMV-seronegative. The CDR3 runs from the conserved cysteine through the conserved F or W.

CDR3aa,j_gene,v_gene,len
CASSGTGWKTEAFF,TRBJ1-1,TRBV5-1,14
CASSTSPGREYYNEQFF,TRBJ2-1,TRBV27,17
CSVDTTGNTEAFF,TRBJ1-1,TRBV29-1,13
CSSSSDSLRQYF,TRBJ2-7,TRBV7-9,12
CASGRDRGYYEQYF,TRBJ2-7,TRBV6-1,14
CASSALPPAGGHHDTQYF,TRBJ2-3,TRBV11-2,18
CASSSGTASNQPQHF,TRBJ1-5,TRBV28,15
CASSGTGTAFNQPQHF,TRBJ1-5,TRBV2,16
CASGLAGTPPGEQYF,TRBJ2-7,TRBV7-8,15
CASSLDGLQLGYGYTF,TRBJ1-2,TRBV7-9,16
CASSPMTVQETQYF,TRBJ2-5,TRBV6-1,14
CASRRGRGDEQFF,TRBJ2-1,TRBV19,13
CASRAGNNEQFF,TRBJ2-1,TRBV5-1,12
CASSPGLAGSTDTQYF,TRBJ2-3,TRBV7-2,16
CASSASEGVEGYTF,TRBJ1-2,TRBV10-2,14
CASSGSSGGQETQYF,TRBJ2-5,TRBV5-4,15
CASSPLGGNYEQYF,TRBJ2-7,TRBV18,14
CASRGATGTDTEAFF,TRBJ1-1,TRBV5-1,15
CASSPGPGTSGQFF,TRBJ2-1,TRBV11-3,14
CASSQTPGGNQPQHF,TRBJ1-5,TRBV5-4,15
CASSRDRGVYGYTF,TRBJ1-2,TRBV18,14
CAWSVRSSGSTSYNEQFF,TRBJ2-1,TRBV30,18
CASSPERLENTEAFF,TRBJ1-1,TRBV18,15
CASSRTDYNEKLFF,TRBJ1-4,TRBV7-2,14
CASSSGLFGTQYF,TRBJ2-5,TRBV11-3,13
CASSMSQQGNTEAFF,TRBJ1-1,TRBV19,15
CASSLKGSGEGNTIYF,TRBJ1-3,TRBV5-1,16